The clone carrying this TCR beta chain showed up many times. This entry belongs to a study of T-cell reconstitution after alpha-beta-depleted transplantation in children. Unique molecular identifiers were incorporated when the TCRbeta library was constructed. TCRdb re-called the PCR reads with MiXCR, one entry per CDR3 protein. The repertoire includes 200,000 to 250,000 distinct CDR3 sequences, around 12% of them detected once, and 2% to 3% sits in the top ten. The source was PBMCs from the stem cell graft donor, collected from the stem cell graft. The receptor's source is a human donor who donated a stem cell graft to a child with acute lymphoblastic leukemia.

The DNA of the CDR3 is TGTGCCAGCAGTTTGGGGGGAGCAGATACGCAGTATTTT. This sequence encodes CASSLGGADTQYF. The rearrangement joins TRBV12-3 or TRBV12-4 to TRBJ2-3; TRBD2 is a possible D gene (6 bases). This CDR3 has 13 residues. V was clipped by 3 bases and J by 4 bases, with 8 bases between them.